Listed below are T cell receptor beta chains from one sample, sequenced in a study of cytomegalovirus exposure and HLA in healthy donors. Repertoires were generated with immunoSEQ multiplex PCR, while TCRdb's copy carries only in-frame clones and drops some. The table lists over 65,000 clones, about 81% of them singletons, with 6% to 7.5% in the top ten. The sample consisted of PBMCs. The receptors were gathered from a human donor in good health. Both conserved end residues are part of each CDR3. The D gene is left open where the match is weak. For some rows the clone size is stated as once, few or many, or as a class when expanded; others skip it.

TRBJ2-1 NA 15 TRBV11-2 TRBD2 TGTGCCAGCAGCTTAGGGGCTAGCGGGGGTGGTGAGCAGTTCTTC CASSLGASGGGEQFF
TRBJ1-6 few 12 TRBV6-1 NA TGTGCCAGCAGTGAAGCGGGCTTGCCCCTCCACTTT CASSEAGLPLHF
TRBJ1-1 few 15 TRBV10-3 TRBD1 TGTGCCACGGGGCAGCGGGACAGGGGGAACACTGAAGCTTTCTTT CATGQRDRGNTEAFF
TRBJ2-1 NA 15 TRBV7-3 NA TGTGCCAGCAGCCAAATGGACAGCTCCTACAATGAGCAGTTCTTC CASSQMDSSYNEQFF
TRBJ2-7 few 14 TRBV5-1 TRBD1 TGCGCCAGCAGCAGCCAGGGACAGCCCTACGAGCAGTACTTC CASSSQGQPYEQYF
TRBJ2-7 once 13 TRBV19 NA TGTGCCAGTAGCGTGCGAGAGGGCTACGAGCAGTACTTC CASSVREGYEQYF
TRBJ1-2 many 15 TRBV4-1 TRBD1 TGCGCCAGCAGCCAACACCCGGGACAGGGCGAAGGCTACACCTTC CASSQHPGQGEGYTF
TRBJ2-3 NA 15 TRBV18 TRBD2 TGTGCCAGCTCACCGCTAGCGGGGGCCGGAGATACGCAGTATTTT CASSPLAGAGDTQYF
TRBJ2-3 NA 14 TRBV28 NA TGTGCCAGCAGTATAGGACAGAGCACAGATACGCAGTATTTT CASSIGQSTDTQYF
TRBJ2-3 NA 17 TRBV4-2 NA TGTGCCAGCAGCCAAGCTTCTCCCGCTACGTCTCGTGATACGCAGTATTTT CASSQASPATSRDTQYF
TRBJ1-6 NA 15 TRBV18 TRBD1 TGTGCCAGCTCATCCTTAGGACAGGGGAATTCACCCCTCCACTTT CASSSLGQGNSPLHF
TRBJ2-2 few 15 TRBV2 TRBD2 TGTGCCAGCAGTGGACTAGCGGGGGGCACCGGGGAGCTGTTTTTT CASSGLAGGTGELFF
TRBJ2-3 NA 15 TRBV12-5 TRBD1 TGTGCTAGTGGTCTCCGACAGGGGTCATCAGATACGCAGTATTTT CASGLRQGSSDTQYF
TRBJ2-7 NA 15 TRBV5-1 TRBD1 TGCGCCAGCAGCCTACCCGGGACAGGGATCTACGAGCAGTACTTC CASSLPGTGIYEQYF
TRBJ1-1 NA 14 TRBV5-1 TRBD1 TGCGCCAGCAGCTTGGGGGACAGATACACTGAAGCTTTCTTT CASSLGDRYTEAFF
TRBJ2-1 NA 21 TRBV5-1 TRBD2 TGCGCCAGCAGCTTGTTTCCTACCCCTACTAGCGGGGGTTTTCTTCGCAATGAGCAGTTCTTC CASSLFPTPTSGGFLRNEQFF
TRBJ1-4 NA 13 TRBV9 NA TGTGCCAGCAGCGTAGTGGAGGGAGAAAAACTGTTTTTT CASSVVEGEKLFF
TRBJ1-1 NA 16 TRBV30 TRBD1 TGTGCCTGGAGAAGAGCGCACAGGGGAGTGAACACTGAAGCTTTCTTT CAWRRAHRGVNTEAFF
TRBJ1-2 few 12 TRBV6-5 NA TGTGCCAGCAGATCGGGAATCCATGCCTACACCTTC CASRSGIHAYTF
TRBJ2-5 NA 16 TRBV4-3 TRBD1 TGCGCCAGCAGCCAACACCTCGGGACAGGGGAAGAGACCCAGTACTTC CASSQHLGTGEETQYF
TRBJ2-1 NA 14 TRBV7-9 NA TGTGCCAGCAGCTTGGTTGGACAGAACAATGAGCAGTTCTTC CASSLVGQNNEQFF
TRBJ2-7 NA 12 TRBV5-1 NA TGCGCCAGCAGCTTGGCATCGAGAGAGCAGTACTTC CASSLASREQYF
TRBJ1-2 NA 14 TRBV28 NA TGTGCCAGCAGTTTATTTCGACAGGACTATGGCTACACCTTC CASSLFRQDYGYTF